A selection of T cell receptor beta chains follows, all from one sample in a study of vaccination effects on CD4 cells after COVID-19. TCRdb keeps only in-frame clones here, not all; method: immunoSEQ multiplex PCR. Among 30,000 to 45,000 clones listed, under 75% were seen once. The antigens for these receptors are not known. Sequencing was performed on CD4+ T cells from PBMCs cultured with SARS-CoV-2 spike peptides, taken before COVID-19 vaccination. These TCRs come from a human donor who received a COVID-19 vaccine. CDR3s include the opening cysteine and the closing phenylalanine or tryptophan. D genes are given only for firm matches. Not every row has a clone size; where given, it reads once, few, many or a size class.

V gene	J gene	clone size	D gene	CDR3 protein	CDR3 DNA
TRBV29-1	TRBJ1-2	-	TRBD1	CSVYGPSSGTGVGYTF	TGCAGCGTTTACGGGCCGTCGAGCGGGACAGGGGTGGGCTACACCTTC
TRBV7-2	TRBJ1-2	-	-	CASSQTFGGYTF	TGTGCCAGCAGCCAGACGTTTGGGGGCTACACCTTC
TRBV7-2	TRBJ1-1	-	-	CASSFSREGEAFF	TGTGCCAGCAGCTTCAGCCGGGAAGGTGAAGCTTTCTTT
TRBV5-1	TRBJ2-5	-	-	CASSLSRGGQETQYF	TGCGCCAGCAGCTTATCCAGGGGTGGCCAAGAGACCCAGTACTTC
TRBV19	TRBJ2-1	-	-	CASSGLGGLFF	TGTGCCAGTAGCGGACTAGGGGGTCTTTTCTTC
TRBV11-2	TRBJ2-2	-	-	CASSLVQAGGIGNTGELFF	TGTGCCAGCAGCTTAGTTCAAGCAGGGGGGATTGGGAACACCGGGGAGCTGTTTTTT
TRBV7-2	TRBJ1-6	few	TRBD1	CASSVTGGAPLHF	TGTGCCAGCAGCGTAACAGGGGGGGCACCCCTCCACTTT
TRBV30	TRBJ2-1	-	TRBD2	CAWNPGLAGGFEQFF	TGTGCCTGGAACCCAGGACTAGCGGGAGGGTTTGAGCAGTTCTTC
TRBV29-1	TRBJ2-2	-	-	CSVGDARGAPGELFF	TGCAGCGTTGGAGATGCGAGGGGTGCTCCCGGGGAGCTGTTTTTT
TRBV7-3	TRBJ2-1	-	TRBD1	CASSWDRASYNEQFF	TGTGCCAGCAGCTGGGACAGGGCCTCCTACAATGAGCAGTTCTTC
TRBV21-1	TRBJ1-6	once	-	CASSKGDRVFGSPLHF	TGTGCCAGCAGCAAAGGGGACAGGGTATTTGGGTCACCCCTCCACTTT
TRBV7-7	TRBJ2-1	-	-	CASSPGRTITYNEQFF	TGTGCTAGCAGCCCCGGACGGACTATTACCTACAATGAGCAGTTCTTC
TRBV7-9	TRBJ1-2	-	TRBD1	CASSRQGSHYGYTF	TGTGCCAGCAGCCGACAGGGGAGCCACTATGGCTACACCTTC
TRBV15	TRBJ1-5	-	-	CATSRENRVGQPQHF	TGTGCCACCAGCAGAGAAAACAGGGTCGGGCAGCCCCAGCATTTT
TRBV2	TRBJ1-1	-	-	CASEKNTEAFF	TGTGCCAGCGAAAAGAACACTGAAGCTTTCTTT
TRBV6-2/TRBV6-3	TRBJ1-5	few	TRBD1	CASSYRSGTGGPWWQPQHF	TGTGCCAGCAGTTACAGATCCGGGACAGGGGGCCCGTGGTGGCAGCCCCAGCATTTT
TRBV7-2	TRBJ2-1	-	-	CASSLLRLNEQFF	TGTGCCAGCAGCCTATTACGGCTCAATGAGCAGTTCTTC
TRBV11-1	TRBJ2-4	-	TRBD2	CASSLERGVRNIQYF	TGTGCCAGCAGCTTAGAGCGGGGGGTGAGGAACATTCAGTACTTC
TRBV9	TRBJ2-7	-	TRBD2	CASSVGLAGFSTYEQYF	TGTGCCAGCAGCGTAGGCCTAGCGGGATTCTCAACTTACGAGCAGTACTTC
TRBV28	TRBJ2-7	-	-	CASTTGASLWYF	TGTGCCAGCACCACAGGTGCCTCATTGTGGTACTTC
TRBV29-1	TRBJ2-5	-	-	CSAWGFQETQYF	TGCAGCGCGTGGGGGTTCCAAGAGACCCAGTACTTC
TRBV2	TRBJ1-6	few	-	CASSEVRRGSPLHF	TGTGCCAGCAGTGAAGTAAGAAGGGGTTCACCCCTCCACTTT
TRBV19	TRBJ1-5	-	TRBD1	CASSLQGGNQPQHF	TGTGCCAGTAGTCTCCAGGGGGGCAATCAGCCCCAGCATTTT
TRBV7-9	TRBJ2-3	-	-	CASSKDYSDTQYF	TGTGCCAGCAGCAAGGACTATTCAGATACGCAGTATTTT
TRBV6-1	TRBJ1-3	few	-	CASSEPGIGNTIYF	TGTGCCAGCAGTGAACCAGGGATTGGAAACACCATATATTTT
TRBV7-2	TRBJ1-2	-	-	CASSLGDGRGYGYTF	TGTGCCAGCAGCTTAGGAGACGGACGAGGGTATGGCTACACCTTC
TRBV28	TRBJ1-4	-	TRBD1	CASSTDRVNEKLFF	TGTGCCAGCAGCACGGACAGGGTGAATGAAAAACTGTTTTTT
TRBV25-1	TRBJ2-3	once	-	CASSPDTGTQYF	TGTGCCAGCAGCCCGGACACGGGTACGCAGTATTTT
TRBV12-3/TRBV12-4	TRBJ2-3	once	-	CASSRYTDTQYF	TGTGCCAGCAGCCGATACACAGATACGCAGTATTTT
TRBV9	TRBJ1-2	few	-	CASSVDPGWAYGYTF	TGTGCCAGCAGCGTCGACCCAGGCTGGGCCTATGGCTACACCTTC
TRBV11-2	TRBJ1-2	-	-	CASSLDPGANYGYTF	TGTGCCAGCAGCTTAGATCCAGGGGCTAACTATGGCTACACCTTC
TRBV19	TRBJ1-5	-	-	CGNPVRSNQPQHF	TGTGGCAACCCGGTCAGAAGCAATCAGCCCCAGCATTTT
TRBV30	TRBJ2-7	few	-	CAWSVSSYEQYF	TGTGCCTGGAGTGTGTCTTCATACGAGCAGTACTTC
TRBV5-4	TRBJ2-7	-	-	CASSQPPGQNHEQYF	TGTGCCAGCAGCCAGCCTCCGGGACAAAATCACGAGCAGTACTTC
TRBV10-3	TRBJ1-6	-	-	CAISESSSPLHF	TGTGCCATCAGTGAGTCTAGCTCACCCCTCCACTTT
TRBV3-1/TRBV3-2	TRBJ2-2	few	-	CASSRVDTGELFF	TGTGCCAGCAGCCGAGTAGACACCGGGGAGCTGTTTTTT
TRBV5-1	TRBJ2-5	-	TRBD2	CASSPEGAGETQYF	TGCGCCAGCAGCCCGGAAGGAGCGGGGGAGACCCAGTACTTC
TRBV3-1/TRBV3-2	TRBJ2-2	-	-	CASSLKHSTGELFF	TGTGCCAGCAGCCTCAAGCACTCCACCGGGGAGCTGTTTTTT
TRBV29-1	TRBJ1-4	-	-	CSVKGNEKLFF	TGCAGCGTTAAGGGGAATGAAAAACTGTTTTTT
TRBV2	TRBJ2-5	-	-	CASSEVRGETQYF	TGTGCCAGCAGTGAAGTACGGGGAGAGACCCAGTACTTC
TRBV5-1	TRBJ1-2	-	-	CASSQDPQLGGYTF	TGCGCCAGCAGCCAGGACCCCCAACTGGGAGGCTACACCTTC
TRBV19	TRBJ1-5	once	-	CASIPTAGLVSNQPQHF	TGTGCCAGTATTCCGACAGCAGGGTTGGTTAGCAATCAGCCCCAGCATTTT
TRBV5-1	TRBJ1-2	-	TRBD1	CASTRDSSNYGYTF	TGCGCCAGCACCCGGGACAGTTCTAACTATGGCTACACCTTC
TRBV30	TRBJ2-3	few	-	CAWSVIDGGTQYF	TGTGCCTGGAGTGTGATCGACGGGGGTACGCAGTATTTT
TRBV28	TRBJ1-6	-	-	CASSLWARDNSPLHF	TGTGCCAGCAGTTTATGGGCACGGGACAATTCACCCCTCCACTTT
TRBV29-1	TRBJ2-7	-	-	CSVVGQGLSYEQYF	TGCAGCGTTGTTGGCCAGGGGCTATCCTACGAGCAGTACTTC